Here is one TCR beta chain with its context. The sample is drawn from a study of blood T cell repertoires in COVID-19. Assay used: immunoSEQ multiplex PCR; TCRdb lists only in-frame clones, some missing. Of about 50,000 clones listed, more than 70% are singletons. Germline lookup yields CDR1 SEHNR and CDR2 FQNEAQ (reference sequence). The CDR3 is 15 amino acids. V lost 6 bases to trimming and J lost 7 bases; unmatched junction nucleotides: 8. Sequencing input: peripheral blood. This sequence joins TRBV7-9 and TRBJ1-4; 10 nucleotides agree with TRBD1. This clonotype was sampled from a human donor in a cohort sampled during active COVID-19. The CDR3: CASRGATGGGEKLFF. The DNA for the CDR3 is TGTGCCAGCAGGGGGGCGACAGGGGGCGGTGAAAAACTGTTTTTT.